A selection of T cell receptor beta chains follows, all from one sample in a study of cytomegalovirus exposure and HLA in healthy donors. Generated by immunoSEQ multiplex PCR, the TCRdb table keeps only in-frame clones and is missing some. This sample carries roughly 200,000 clones, about three quarters of them seen once, and the ten largest clones take more than 5%. Sequenced input: PBMCs. The receptor set was obtained from a middle-aged man in good health and CMV-seronegative. Each CDR3 is given with its conserved first and last residue. Fields, in order: V gene, D gene, clone size, J gene, CDR3 DNA, CDR3 protein. A D gene is named only where the DNA matches it firmly. Clone size is given for some rows only: seen once, a few or many times, or a class if the clone is expanded.

V: TRBV25-1; D: TRBD2; size: NA; J: TRBJ2-5; DNA: TGTGCCAGCAGCATAGCGGGGGGCGAGGGGACCCAGTACTTC; CDR3: CASSIAGGEGTQYF
V: TRBV7-9; D: NA; size: NA; J: TRBJ2-2; DNA: TGTGCCAGCAGCCCCGCGGGTCAGACGAACACCGGGGAGCTGTTTTTT; CDR3: CASSPAGQTNTGELFF
V: TRBV7-9; D: NA; size: NA; J: TRBJ2-3; DNA: TGTGCCAGCAGCCCTAAGGGGGACACGCAGTATTTT; CDR3: CASSPKGDTQYF
V: TRBV11-2; D: TRBD1; size: NA; J: TRBJ2-5; DNA: TGTGCCAGCAGGATCAGGACAGGGGAAGAGACCCAGTACTTC; CDR3: CASRIRTGEETQYF
V: TRBV5-1; D: TRBD1; size: NA; J: TRBJ2-1; DNA: TGCGCCAGCAGCCGGGACAGTAGCTCCTACAATGAGCAGTTCTTC; CDR3: CASSRDSSSYNEQFF
V: TRBV19; D: TRBD2; size: few; J: TRBJ2-1; DNA: TGTGCCAGTAGTATCTCTAGCGGGATCTTTTTTGAGCAGTTCTTC; CDR3: CASSISSGIFFEQFF
V: TRBV19; D: NA; size: NA; J: TRBJ1-5; DNA: TGTGCCAGTAGTATAGTGCGGGTTAGCAATCAGCCCCAGCATTTT; CDR3: CASSIVRVSNQPQHF
V: TRBV5-6; D: TRBD2; size: NA; J: TRBJ2-3; DNA: TGTGCCAGCAGCGTTGAACCGGGACTAGCGGACACAGATACGCAGTATTTT; CDR3: CASSVEPGLADTDTQYF
V: TRBV7-2; D: NA; size: once; J: TRBJ2-1; DNA: TGTGCCAGCAGCCTAGCCCTCCATGAGCAGTTCTTC; CDR3: CASSLALHEQFF
V: TRBV15; D: NA; size: once; J: TRBJ1-6; DNA: TGTGCCACCAGCAGAGGGGGCAGGGGAAATTCACCCCTCCACTTT; CDR3: CATSRGGRGNSPLHF
V: TRBV19; D: NA; size: NA; J: TRBJ2-7; DNA: TGTGCCAGTAGTATGAAGCCCACCTACGAGCAGTACTTC; CDR3: CASSMKPTYEQYF